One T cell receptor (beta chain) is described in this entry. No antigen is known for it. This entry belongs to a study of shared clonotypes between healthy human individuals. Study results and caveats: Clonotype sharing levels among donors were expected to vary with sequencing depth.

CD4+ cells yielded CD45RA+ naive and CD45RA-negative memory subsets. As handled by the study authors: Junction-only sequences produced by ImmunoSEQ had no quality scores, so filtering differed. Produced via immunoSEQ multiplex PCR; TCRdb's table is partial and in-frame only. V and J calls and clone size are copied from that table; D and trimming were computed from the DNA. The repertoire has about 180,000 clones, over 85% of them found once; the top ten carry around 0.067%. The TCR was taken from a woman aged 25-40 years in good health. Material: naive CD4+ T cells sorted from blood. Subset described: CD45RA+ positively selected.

In DNA, the CDR3 is TGCGCCAGCAGCCAGACGGGACAGCTCGGCTATGGCTACACCTTC. It specifies CASSQTGQLGYGYTF. The gene calls are TRBV4-1 and TRBJ1-2; 7 nucleotides agree with TRBD1. The CDR3 runs to 15 residues. V lost 3 bases to trimming and J lost 4 bases; unmatched junction nucleotides: 8. CDR1 is MGHRA, CDR2 YSYEKL, per germline.